This T cell receptor beta chain came from a study of vaccination effects on CD4 cells after COVID-19. Turning to this clone: Its antigen is unknown.

V gave up 7 bases and J gave up 0 bases; unmatched junction bases: 8. This CDR3 comprises 18 residues. The germline gives CDR1 LGHDT, CDR2 YNNKEL (reference sequence). The repertoire was sequenced with immunoSEQ multiplex PCR; TCRdb's copy has only in-frame clones and lacks some. Of some 68,000 clones in the sample, 65% to 85% are singletons; the top ten hold 4%. Antigen-specific CD4+ T cells were expanded with viral peptide pools in the ViraFEST assay before sequencing. A 10-day culture period preceded the isolation of CD4+ T cells. No vaccinee had earlier SARS-CoV-2 infection, and nucleocapsid antibodies were negative.

The source is a human donor who received a COVID-19 vaccine. The chain uses TRBV3-1 (or the pseudogene TRBV3-2) and TRBJ2-5, with 16 bases matching TRBD2. Sample: CD4+ T cells from PBMCs cultured with HCoV-OC43 spike peptides, taken before COVID-19 vaccination. Subset here: HCoV-OC43 spike overlapping peptide pool stimulation. The CDR3 is CASTTGTSGGADQETQYF. For the CDR3, the DNA is TGTGCCAGCACCACCGGGACTAGCGGGGGGGCGGACCAAGAGACCCAGTACTTC.